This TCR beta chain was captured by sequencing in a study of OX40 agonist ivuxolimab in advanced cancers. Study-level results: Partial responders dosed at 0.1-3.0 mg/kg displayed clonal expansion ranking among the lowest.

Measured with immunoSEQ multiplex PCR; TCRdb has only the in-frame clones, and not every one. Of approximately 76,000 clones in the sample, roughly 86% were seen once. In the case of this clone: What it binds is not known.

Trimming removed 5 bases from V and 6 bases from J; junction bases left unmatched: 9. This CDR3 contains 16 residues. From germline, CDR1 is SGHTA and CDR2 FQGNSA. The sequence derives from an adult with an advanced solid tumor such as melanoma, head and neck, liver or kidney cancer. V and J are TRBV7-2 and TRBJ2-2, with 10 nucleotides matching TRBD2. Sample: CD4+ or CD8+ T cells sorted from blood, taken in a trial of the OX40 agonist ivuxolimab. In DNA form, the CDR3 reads TGTGCCAGCAGCCAAAGGAGCGGGAGGGCCCCCGGGGAGCTGTTTTTT. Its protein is CASSQRSGRAPGELFF.